The count of the clone carrying this T cell receptor (beta chain) is one. This sample is part of a study of blood T cell repertoires in COVID-19. In the original processing: Estimation of nucleated cell counts relied on the amplification of reference gene primers. Sequenced by immunoSEQ multiplex PCR; TCRdb stores in-frame clones only, minus some. V, J and clone size derive from that table, while D and trimming were established from the DNA sequence. The sample contains about 120,000 clones, approximately 85% of which appear only once. Germline assignment: CDR1 SGHNT and CDR2 YYREEE (reference sequence). Unmatched junction bases numbered 4, after V lost 3 bases and J lost 1 base. The CDR3 has 17 residues.

This receptor was identified in a woman aged 55-70 years with acute or convalescent COVID-19. Specimen: peripheral blood. The chain recombines TRBV5-4 with TRBJ2-3; TRBD2 matches at 14 bases. The CDR3 DNA sequence: TGTGCCAGCAGCTGGACTAGCGGGGGGAGGGGCACAGATACGCAGTATTTT. The encoded protein is CASSWTSGGRGTDTQYF.